This record looks at one T cell receptor (beta chain) sequence and its context. Its antigen remains undetermined. No quality values exist for individual bases; no much larger clone is one base distant. The sample belongs to a study of PD-1 blockade in mismatch repair-deficient tumors (TCRdb year 2017). In the study overall: Between late 2013 and late 2016, 90 or so consecutive patients with 12 mismatch repair-deficient cancer types, all previously treated and progressing, were enrolled in the trial. Tumor-associated T cell clones in the peripheral blood of patients responding to PD-1 blockade were tracked using deep sequencing of TCR CDR3 regions.

Receptors were amplified or captured by the immunoSEQ multiplex PCR assay. The table was pulled from immuneACCESS by TCRdb, which kept in-frame rearrangements only. Such tables lose some clones; where checked, under half of the loss comes from unresolved V genes, and the rest has no known cause. In all, the sample holds about 49,000 clones, and around 77% of those were seen once. Of the sample, roughly 3.4% is held by the ten largest clones. Taken from the germline V gene (reference sequence), the CDR1 and CDR2 loops are MNHNY and SVGAGI. At the junction V is shortened by 4 bases and J by 0 bases, with 13 bases in between. CDR3 length: 16 amino acids, cysteine to phenylalanine. Of all the DNA, just the CDR3 is kept, 48 bases in frame from base 1. Overall study outcomes, separate from this receptor: Clones residing in the tumor, which were often undetectable in blood before treatment, expanded quickly after pembrolizumab and then contracted, generally before radiologic responses.

The meaning of the sample's time point label: peripheral blood before pembrolizumab. For every enrolled patient, mismatch repair deficiency was confirmed by either polymerase chain reaction or immunohistochemistry. A few patients who responded to pembrolizumab therapy underwent TCR sequencing. The phase II trial prospectively evaluated PD-1 blockade with pembrolizumab in advanced mismatch repair-deficient cancers, independent of tissue of origin. Peripheral blood T cell samples were gathered serially, both before PD-1 blockade started and at multiple time points afterward. The timing of each blood sample was reported as weeks after the first dose of pembrolizumab.

This TCR was recovered from an adult with mismatch repair-deficient cancer. This specimen was PBMCs, taken before pembrolizumab treatment. The chain employs TRBV6-6 and TRBJ1-3, with TRBD1 as a weak D call on 6 bases. The nucleotide sequence is given as TGTGCCAGCAGTTCCCGACAGGACCACTCTGGAAACACCATATATTTT. This is translated as CASSSRQDHSGNTIYF.